This record looks at one T cell receptor (beta chain) sequence and its context. Its antigen is as yet unknown. This specimen comes from a study of radiation and T cells in renal cell carcinoma. Method: immunoSEQ multiplex PCR; TCRdb's copy keeps in-frame clones and lacks some. This table holds some 130,000 clones, over 75% found once. Study-wide results and limits: Pretreatment tumor biopsies were lacking, so baseline clonotypes are unknown.

The CDR3 runs to 13 residues. Germline V CDR1 and CDR2: GTSNPN, SVGIG (reference sequence). Trimming took off 0 bases at V and 1 base at J, with 6 bases between the two ends. Time point noted: blood 2 weeks post-SBRT. Sample treatment: 15 Gy SBRT to primary tumor, nephrectomy 4 weeks later. Radiation-treated patients gave blood at baseline, week 2 and week 4. Clear cell pathology was present in this patient's renal cell carcinoma. V gene TRBV30 combines with J gene TRBJ1-1; no reliable D call. Here the sequenced sample was blood, taken from a patient whose treatment included radiotherapy and nephrectomy. The sequence derives from a woman aged 60-75 years with renal cell carcinoma. The chain's CDR3 is CAWSVSQNTEAFF. The CDR3 nucleotides are TGTGCCTGGAGTGTTAGTCAGAACACTGAAGCTTTCTTT.